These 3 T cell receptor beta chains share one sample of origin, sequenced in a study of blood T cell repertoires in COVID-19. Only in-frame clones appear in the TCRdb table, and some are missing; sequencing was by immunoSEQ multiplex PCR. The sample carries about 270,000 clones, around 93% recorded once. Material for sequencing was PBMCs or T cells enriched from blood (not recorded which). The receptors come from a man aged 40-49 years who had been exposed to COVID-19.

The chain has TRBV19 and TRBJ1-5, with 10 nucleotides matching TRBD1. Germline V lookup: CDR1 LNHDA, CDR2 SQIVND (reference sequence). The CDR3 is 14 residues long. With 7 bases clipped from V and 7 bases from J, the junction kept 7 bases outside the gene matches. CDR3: CASTGTGDGQPQHF. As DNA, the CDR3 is TGTGCCAGTACCGGGACAGGGGATGGACAGCCCCAGCATTTT.

CDR3 region: CASSLGQGGQPQHF. The CDR3 DNA reads as TGTGCCAGCAGCTTGGGGCAGGGAGGGCAGCCCCAGCATTTT. The rearrangement uses TRBV5-6 and TRBJ1-5, with a tentative D call TRBD1 (5 bases). V lost 0 bases and J 7 bases, leaving 11 bases between the germline ends. Germline V lookup: CDR1 SGHDT, CDR2 YYEEEE. The CDR3 has 14 amino acids.

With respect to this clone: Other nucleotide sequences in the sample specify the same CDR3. The CDR3 is CASSLGQGLYEQYF. The CDR3 nucleotides are TGCGCCAGCAGCTTGGGACAGGGTCTGTACGAGCAGTACTTC. The rearrangement joins TRBV5-1 to TRBJ2-7, with 7 bases fitting TRBD1. This CDR3 region has 14 residues. Germline V gene sequence: CDR1 SGHRS, CDR2 YFSETQ. J was trimmed by 4 bases and V by 0 bases; bases with no gene match: 4.